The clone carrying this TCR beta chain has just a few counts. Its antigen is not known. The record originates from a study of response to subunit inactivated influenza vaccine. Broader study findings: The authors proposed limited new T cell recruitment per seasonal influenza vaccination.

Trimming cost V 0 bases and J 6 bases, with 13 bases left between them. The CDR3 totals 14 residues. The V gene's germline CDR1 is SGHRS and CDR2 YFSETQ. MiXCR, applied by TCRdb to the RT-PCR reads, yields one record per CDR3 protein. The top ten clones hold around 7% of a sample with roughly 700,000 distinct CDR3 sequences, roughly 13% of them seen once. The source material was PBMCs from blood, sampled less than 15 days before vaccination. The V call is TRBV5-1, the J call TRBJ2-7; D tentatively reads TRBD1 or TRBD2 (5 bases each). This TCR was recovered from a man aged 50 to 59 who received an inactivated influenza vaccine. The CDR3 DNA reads TGCGCCAGCAGCTTGGGAAGGGCCGGGGCCGAGCAGTACTTC. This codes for CASSLGRAGAEQYF.